This T cell receptor (beta chain) was captured by sequencing in a study of OX40 agonist ivuxolimab in advanced cancers. Findings and limits, study-wide: Clonal expansion by week 6 occurred in CD4+ and CD8+ blood T cells (at 0.1 to 3.0 mg/kg).

This clone was observed a single time. Antigen unknown. Profiling relied on immunoSEQ multiplex PCR, and the TCRdb table lists in-frame clones only, not all of them. The sample yields about 64,000 clones, roughly 89% seen once. Germline-derived CDR1 and CDR2 are SGDLS and YYNGEE. The CDR3 has 14 amino acids. The germline V and J ends were trimmed by 0 bases and 1 base, with 7 bases remaining between them. The clonotype originates from an adult with an advanced solid tumor such as melanoma, head and neck, liver or kidney cancer. The rearrangement links TRBV9 to TRBJ1-1; possibly TRBD1 for D (6 bases). The material was CD4+ or CD8+ T cells sorted from blood, obtained in a trial of the OX40 agonist ivuxolimab. The CDR3 protein is CASSVDRANTEAFF. As DNA, the CDR3 is TGTGCCAGCAGCGTAGACAGGGCGAACACTGAAGCTTTCTTT. The full variable domain, completed using reference TRBV9 and TRBJ1-1, is DSGVTQTPKHLITATGQRVTLRCSPRSGDLSVYWYQQSLDQGLQFLIQYYNGEERAKGNILERFSAQQFPDLHSELNLSSLELGDSALYFCASSVDRANTEAFFGQGTRLTVV.